The clone carrying this T cell receptor (beta chain) has a handful of counts. Its antigen is unidentified. This entry is derived from a study of metastatic and nonmetastatic thyroid tumors. Study context: Malignant thyroid and benign thyroid patients provided blood and tumor or nodule tissue whose repertoires were compared. General observations from the study: The study reportedly found significantly higher TCR beta diversity in malignant thyroid tumors than benign nodules, in blood and tumor.

In the study's own analysis: Variation in CDR3 across clinicopathological groups served as the basis for constructing a distant-metastasis classifier in papillary thyroid cancer. With MiXCR, TCRdb reprocessed the PCR reads. The V and J calls shown here were made by TCRdb, not taken from the authors' results. This table has tens of thousands of clones, around 23% appearing once. Every patient underwent thyroid surgery untreated. The V gene lost 6 bases and the J gene lost 6 bases, with 12 bases spanning the gap. The germline gives CDR1 MNHNS, CDR2 SASEGT. CDR3 size: 13 residues. The chain couples TRBV6-1 to TRBJ2-1; D not resolved. The sequencing input was blood. The receptor was isolated from a male donor with papillary thyroid cancer or a benign thyroid nodule (not recorded which). Some clones in this sample may be carry-over from other donors' samples. The CDR3 region is CASSRTRSNEQFF. Written as DNA, the CDR3 is TGTGCCAGCAGCCGGACCCGGTCCAATGAGCAGTTCTTC.